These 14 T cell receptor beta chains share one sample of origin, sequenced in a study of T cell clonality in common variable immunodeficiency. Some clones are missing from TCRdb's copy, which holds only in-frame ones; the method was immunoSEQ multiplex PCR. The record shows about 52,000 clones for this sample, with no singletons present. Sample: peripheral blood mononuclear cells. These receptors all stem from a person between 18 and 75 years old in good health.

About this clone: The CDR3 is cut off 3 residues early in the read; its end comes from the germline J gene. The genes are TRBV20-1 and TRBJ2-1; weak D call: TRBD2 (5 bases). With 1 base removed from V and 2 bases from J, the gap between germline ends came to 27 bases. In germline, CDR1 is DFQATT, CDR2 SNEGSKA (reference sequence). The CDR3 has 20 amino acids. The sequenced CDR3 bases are TGCAGTGCTAGAGGTGCGGTTGCCAGCGGAGCGAGGATCGCCTACAATGAG. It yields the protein CSARGAVASGARIAYNE. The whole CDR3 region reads CSARGAVASGARIAYNEQFF.

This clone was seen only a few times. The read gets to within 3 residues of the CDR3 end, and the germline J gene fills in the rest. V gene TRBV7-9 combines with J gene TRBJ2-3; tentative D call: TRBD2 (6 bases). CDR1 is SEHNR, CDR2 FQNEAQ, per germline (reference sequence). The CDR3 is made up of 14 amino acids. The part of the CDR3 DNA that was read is TGTGCCAGCAGCCCGATGGTCGGGGGAGGCACG. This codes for CASSPMVGGGT. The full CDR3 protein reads CASSPMVGGGTQYF. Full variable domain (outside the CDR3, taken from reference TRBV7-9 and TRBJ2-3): DTGVSQNPRHKITKRGQNVTFRCDPISEHNRLYWYRQTLGQGPEFLTYFQNEAQLEKSRLLSDRFSAERPKGSFSTLEIQRTEQGDSAMYLCASSPMVGGGTQYFGPGTRLTVL.

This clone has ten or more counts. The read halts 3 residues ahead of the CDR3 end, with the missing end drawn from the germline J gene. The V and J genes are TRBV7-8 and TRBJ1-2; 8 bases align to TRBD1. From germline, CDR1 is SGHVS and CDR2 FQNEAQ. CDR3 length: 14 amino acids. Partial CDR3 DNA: TGTGCCAGCAGCTCCAGGACAGGGCTACAGGGC. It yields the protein CASSSRTGLQG. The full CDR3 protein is CASSSRTGLQGYTF.

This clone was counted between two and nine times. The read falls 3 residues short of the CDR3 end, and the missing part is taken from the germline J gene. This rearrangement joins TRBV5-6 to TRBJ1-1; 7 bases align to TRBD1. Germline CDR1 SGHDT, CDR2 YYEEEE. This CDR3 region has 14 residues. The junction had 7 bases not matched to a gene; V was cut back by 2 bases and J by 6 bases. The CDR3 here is CASSLRGRVAEAFF. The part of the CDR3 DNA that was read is TGTGCCAGCAGCTTAAGGGGGCGAGTCGCTGAA.

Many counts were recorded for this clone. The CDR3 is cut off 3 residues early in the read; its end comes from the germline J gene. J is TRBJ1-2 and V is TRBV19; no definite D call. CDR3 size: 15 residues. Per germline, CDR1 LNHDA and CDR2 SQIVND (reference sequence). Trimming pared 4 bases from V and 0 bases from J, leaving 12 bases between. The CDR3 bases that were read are TGTGCCAGTAGTAGATCAGGATCGACTAACTATGGC. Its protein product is CASSRSGSTNYG. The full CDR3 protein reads CASSRSGSTNYGYTF.

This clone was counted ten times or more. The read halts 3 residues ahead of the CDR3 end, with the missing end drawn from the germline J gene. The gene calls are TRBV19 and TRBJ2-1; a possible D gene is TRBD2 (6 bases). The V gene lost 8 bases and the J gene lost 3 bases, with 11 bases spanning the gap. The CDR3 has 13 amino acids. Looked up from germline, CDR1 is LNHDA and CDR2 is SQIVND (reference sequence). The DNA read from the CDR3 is TGTGCCAGTCGCGGGGAGCTCTACAATGAG. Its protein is CASRGELYNE. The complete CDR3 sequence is CASRGELYNEQFF.

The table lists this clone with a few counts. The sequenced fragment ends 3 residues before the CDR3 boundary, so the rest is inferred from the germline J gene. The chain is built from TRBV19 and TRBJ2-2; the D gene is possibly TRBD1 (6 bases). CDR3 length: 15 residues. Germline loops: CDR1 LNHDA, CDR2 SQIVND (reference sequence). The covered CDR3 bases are TGTGCCAGTAGTATCTTACAGGGTGAGAATGAAAAG. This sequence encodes CASSILQGENEK. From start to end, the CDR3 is CASSILQGENEKLFF.

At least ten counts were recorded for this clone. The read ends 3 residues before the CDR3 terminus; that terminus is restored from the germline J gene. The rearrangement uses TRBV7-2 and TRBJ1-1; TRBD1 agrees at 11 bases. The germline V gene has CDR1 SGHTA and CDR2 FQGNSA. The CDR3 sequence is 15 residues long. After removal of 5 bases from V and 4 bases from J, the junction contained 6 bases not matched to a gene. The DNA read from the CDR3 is TGTGCCAGCAGCCTAAGGACAGGGGGCACCACTGAA. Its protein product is CASSLRTGGTTE. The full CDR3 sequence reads CASSLRTGGTTEAFF.

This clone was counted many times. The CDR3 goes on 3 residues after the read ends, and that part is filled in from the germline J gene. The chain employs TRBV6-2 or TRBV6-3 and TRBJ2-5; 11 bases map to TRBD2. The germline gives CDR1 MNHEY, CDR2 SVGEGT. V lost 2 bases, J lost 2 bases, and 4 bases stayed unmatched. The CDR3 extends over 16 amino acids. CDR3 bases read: TGTGCCAGCAGTTACCTACTAGCGGGAGTTCAAGAGACC. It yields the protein CASSYLLAGVQET. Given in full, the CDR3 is CASSYLLAGVQETQYF.

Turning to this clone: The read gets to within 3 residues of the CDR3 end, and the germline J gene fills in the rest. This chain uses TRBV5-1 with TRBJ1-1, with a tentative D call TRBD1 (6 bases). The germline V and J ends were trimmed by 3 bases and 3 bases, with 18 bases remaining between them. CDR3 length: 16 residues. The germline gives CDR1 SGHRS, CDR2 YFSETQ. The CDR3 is CASSSSVLGGDTEAFF. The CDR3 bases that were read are TGCGCCAGCAGCTCGTCCGTCCTAGGGGGGGACACTGAA.

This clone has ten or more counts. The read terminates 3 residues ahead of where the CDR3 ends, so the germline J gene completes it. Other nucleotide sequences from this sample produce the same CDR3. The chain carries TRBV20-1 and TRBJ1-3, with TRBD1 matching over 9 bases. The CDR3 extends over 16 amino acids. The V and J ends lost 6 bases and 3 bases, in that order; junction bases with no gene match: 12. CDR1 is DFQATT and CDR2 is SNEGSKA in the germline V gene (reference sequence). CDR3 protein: CSAKGGGQGFGNTIYF. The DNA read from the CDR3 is TGCAGTGCCAAAGGGGGGGGACAGGGCTTTGGAAACACC.

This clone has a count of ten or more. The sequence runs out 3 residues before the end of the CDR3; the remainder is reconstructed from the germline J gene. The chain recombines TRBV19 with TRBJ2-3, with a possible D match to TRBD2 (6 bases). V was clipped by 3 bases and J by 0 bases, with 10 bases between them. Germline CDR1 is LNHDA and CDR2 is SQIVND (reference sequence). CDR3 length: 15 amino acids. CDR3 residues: CASSIGGLSTDTQYF. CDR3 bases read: TGTGCCAGTAGTATTGGTGGACTAAGCACAGATACG.

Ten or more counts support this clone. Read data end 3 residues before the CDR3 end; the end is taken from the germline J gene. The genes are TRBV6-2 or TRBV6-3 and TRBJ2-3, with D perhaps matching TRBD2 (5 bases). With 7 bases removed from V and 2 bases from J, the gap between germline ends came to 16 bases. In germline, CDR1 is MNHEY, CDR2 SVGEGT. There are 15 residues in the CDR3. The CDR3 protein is CASIQRWGTTDTQYF. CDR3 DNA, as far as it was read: TGTGCCAGCATCCAGCGGTGGGGAACCACAGATACG.

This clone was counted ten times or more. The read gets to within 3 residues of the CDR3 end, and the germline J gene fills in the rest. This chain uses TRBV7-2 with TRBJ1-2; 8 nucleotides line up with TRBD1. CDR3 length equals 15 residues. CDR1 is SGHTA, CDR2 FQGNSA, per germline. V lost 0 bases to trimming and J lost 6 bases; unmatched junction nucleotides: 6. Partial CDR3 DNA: TGTGCCAGCAGCTTAGCCTTTACAGGGGGGAATGGC. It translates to CASSLAFTGGNG. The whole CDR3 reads CASSLAFTGGNGYTF.